A selection of T cell receptor beta chains follows, all from one sample in a study of blood T cells in healthy people across ages. Each CDR3 protein is one row after TCRdb ran MiXCR on the 5' RACE reads. The table includes around 1,500,000 distinct CDR3 sequences, around 42% detected once. Sequences were obtained from blood. The receptors originated from a woman under 30 in good health. CDR3s include the opening cysteine and the closing phenylalanine or tryptophan. D genes are given only for firm matches. Where a row states a size, it is once, few, many or the class of an expanded clone; other rows omit it.

cdr3_length	d_call	v_call	clone_size	j_call	cdr3_aa	cdr3_nt
14	-	TRBV15	few	TRBJ2-3	CATSLGRGTDTQYF	TGTGCCACCAGCCTTGGCAGGGGAACAGATACGCAGTATTTT
13	-	TRBV20-1	once	TRBJ2-1	CSAPDNLGETQFF	TGCAGTGCGCCGGACAACCTGGGGGAGACCCAGTTCTTC
16	TRBD2	TRBV15	few	TRBJ2-1	CATSREGSGSYNEQFF	TGTGCCACCAGCAGAGAAGGTAGCGGGAGCTACAATGAGCAGTTCTTC
14	-	TRBV7-2	-	TRBJ2-5	CASSPLGLTETQYF	TGTGCCAGCAGCCCCCTTGGACTCACCGAGACCCAGTACTTC
21	TRBD1	TRBV29-1	-	TRBJ1-4	CSVVWKVDRARFRGYNEKLFF	TGCAGCGTTGTTTGGAAAGTGGACAGGGCTCGATTTCGGGGGTATAATGAAAAACTGTTTTTT
14	-	TRBV27	-	TRBJ2-6	CASAGPSGANVLTF	TGTGCCAGCGCGGGCCCATCTGGGGCCAACGTCCTGACTTTC
15	TRBD2	TRBV7-2	-	TRBJ2-7	CASSLGTSGINEQYF	TGTGCCAGCAGCTTAGGGACTAGCGGGATCAACGAGCAGTACTTC
15	TRBD1	TRBV5-6	-	TRBJ2-4	CASSFWSGQKNIQYF	TGTGCCAGCAGCTTTTGGTCGGGACAGAAAAACATTCAGTACTTC
16	-	TRBV7-2	-	TRBJ2-5	CASSLERVVTQETQYF	TGTGCCAGCAGCTTAGAGCGCGTGGTAACCCAAGAGACCCAGTACTTC
18	-	TRBV6-2/TRBV6-3	-	TRBJ2-1	CASSYPTGEASSYNEQFF	TGTGCCAGCAGTTACCCTACTGGGGAGGCTAGCTCCTACAATGAGCAGTTCTTC
15	TRBD2	TRBV3-1	few	TRBJ2-4	CASSQDSLAGQIQYF	TGTGCCAGCAGCCAAGATAGCCTAGCGGGACAAATTCAGTACTTC
15	TRBD1	TRBV10-3	-	TRBJ2-2	CATWAGQGTSGELFF	TGTGCCACCTGGGCGGGACAGGGGACCTCCGGGGAGCTGTTTTTT
13	-	TRBV6-6	-	TRBJ2-5	CASRGTAVETQYF	TGTGCCAGCAGGGGGACGGCGGTGGAGACCCAGTACTTC
18	TRBD2	TRBV7-9	-	TRBJ2-1	CASSSQRTTSGRGNEQFF	TGTGCCAGCAGCTCCCAACGAACCACTAGCGGGAGGGGCAATGAGCAGTTCTTC
17	-	TRBV20-1	-	TRBJ2-1	CSASPLRRSSSYNEQFF	TGCAGTGCTAGTCCCCTACGGCGGTCAAGCTCCTACAATGAGCAGTTCTTC
14	TRBD1	TRBV27	-	TRBJ2-7	CASSSDRVLSEQYF	TGTGCCAGCAGTTCCGACAGGGTCTTGTCCGAGCAGTACTTC
14	-	TRBV27	-	TRBJ1-1	CASSSVYEHTEAFF	TGTGCCAGCAGTTCCGTGTACGAACACACTGAAGCTTTCTTT
14	-	TRBV5-1	-	TRBJ2-3	CASSFRGTVDTQYF	TGCGCCAGCAGCTTCCGGGGGACGGTGGATACGCAGTATTTT
12	-	TRBV10-2	few	TRBJ2-1	CASGPPYNEQFF	TGCGCCAGCGGGCCTCCCTACAATGAGCAGTTCTTC
15	TRBD2	TRBV5-1	-	TRBJ2-7	CASIRASGGYNEQYF	TGCGCCAGCATCCGGGCTAGCGGGGGGTACAATGAGCAGTACTTC
15	-	TRBV25-1	-	TRBJ2-4	CASSEAGTSKGIQYF	TGTGCCAGCAGTGAAGCTGGGACAAGCAAAGGGATTCAGTACTTC
15	-	TRBV18	-	TRBJ2-1	CASSPPLATYNEQFF	TGTGCCAGCTCACCACCGCTAGCGACCTACAATGAGCAGTTCTTC
14	-	TRBV2	-	TRBJ2-4	CASSEGTLKNIQYF	TGTGCCAGCAGTGAGGGGACCCTGAAAAACATTCAGTACTTC
16	TRBD2	TRBV7-9	few	TRBJ2-1	CASSPIWGTSGGEQFF	TGTGCCAGCAGCCCCATCTGGGGGACTAGCGGGGGTGAGCAGTTCTTC
14	-	TRBV7-3	-	TRBJ2-3	CASSPLTSSDTQYF	TGTGCCAGCAGCCCTCTGACTAGTTCAGATACGCAGTATTTT
16	TRBD1	TRBV13	few	TRBJ2-7	CASSHHAGTGSYEQYF	TGTGCCAGCAGCCACCATGCCGGGACAGGGTCCTACGAGCAGTACTTC
14	TRBD2	TRBV11-2	-	TRBJ2-7	CASSLQLAEDEQYF	TGTGCCAGCAGCTTACAACTAGCGGAAGACGAGCAGTACTTC
13	-	TRBV5-1	-	TRBJ2-3	CASSLASVDTQYF	TGCGCCAGCAGCTTGGCATCGGTAGATACGCAGTATTTT
14	-	TRBV6-6	once	TRBJ1-2	CASSYSLGAGGYTF	TGTGCCAGCAGTTACTCGTTGGGGGCGGGGGGCTACACCTTC
14	-	TRBV28	-	TRBJ1-1	CASSLGLVGTEAFF	TGTGCCAGCAGTTTAGGGTTAGTCGGCACTGAAGCTTTCTTT
11	-	TRBV10-3	few	TRBJ2-2	CAISEPGELFF	TGTGCCATCAGTGAGCCCGGGGAGCTGTTTTTT
13	-	TRBV30	-	TRBJ1-5	CAWSANSNQPQHF	TGTGCCTGGAGTGCAAATAGCAATCAGCCCCAGCATTTT
13	-	TRBV7-2	few	TRBJ2-1	CASSGSTQETQFF	TGTGCCAGCAGCGGTTCTACCCAAGAGACCCAGTTCTTC
14	-	TRBV28	few	TRBJ1-2	CASMGGPGQFDYTF	TGTGCCAGCATGGGGGGTCCCGGCCAATTTGACTACACCTTC
16	-	TRBV9	-	TRBJ2-3	CASSVRGGTLTDTQYF	TGTGCCAGCAGCGTAAGGGGGGGGACGCTCACAGATACGCAGTATTTT
14	TRBD2	TRBV2	-	TRBJ2-5	CASKAGGLQETQYF	TGTGCCAGCAAGGCGGGGGGGCTTCAAGAGACCCAGTACTTC
17	-	TRBV7-2	-	TRBJ1-6	CASNFRGEATYNSPLHF	TGTGCCAGCAACTTTCGCGGCGAGGCCACCTATAATTCACCCCTCCACTTT
15	-	TRBV4-1	few	TRBJ1-5	CASSQRAGADQPQHF	TGCGCCAGCAGCCAACGTGCAGGGGCCGATCAGCCCCAGCATTTT
18	TRBD1	TRBV12-3/TRBV12-4	-	TRBJ1-5	CASSPSGTGAPSNQPQHF	TGTGCCAGCAGTCCTTCCGGGACAGGGGCCCCTAGCAATCAGCCCCAGCATTTT
17	-	TRBV29-1	-	TRBJ1-5	CSVGQSGVEQHNQPQHF	TGCAGCGTTGGTCAGTCAGGTGTGGAACAGCACAATCAGCCCCAGCATTTT
13	TRBD2	TRBV20-1	-	TRBJ2-7	CSATGTSGREQYF	TGCAGTGCCACCGGGACTAGCGGACGGGAGCAGTACTTC
16	TRBD1	TRBV5-1	few	TRBJ1-4	CASSDRDRGQNEKLFF	TGCGCCAGCAGCGACCGGGACAGGGGGCAAAATGAAAAACTGTTTTTT